This T cell receptor beta chain derives from a study of control samples from healthy donors and cancer patients. Germline values: CDR1 SGDLS, CDR2 YYNGEE. The CDR3 is made up of 16 amino acids. Trimming pared 0 bases from V and 4 bases from J, leaving 16 bases between. Assay: immunoSEQ multiplex PCR; the TCRdb copy retains only in-frame clones and omits some. The sample lists roughly 50,000 clones; roughly 92% were seen once. The V gene is TRBV9, the J gene TRBJ2-5, with D possibly called TRBD1 or TRBD2 (6 bases each). Sample: PBMCs. The receptor comes from a man aged 30 to 39 with colorectal cancer. CDR3 sequence: CASSVDLLGGLETQYF. CDR3 coding DNA: TGTGCCAGCAGCGTAGACCTACTCGGGGGCCTAGAGACCCAGTACTTC.